This passage covers 24 T cell receptor beta chains from one sample sequenced in a study of beta chain features in type 1 diabetes. Expressed TCRB transcripts got sequenced, as all isolated RNA was reverse transcribed. Generated by immunoSEQ multiplex PCR, the TCRdb table keeps only in-frame clones and is missing some. The table lists about 240,000 clones, about 25% of them singletons. Sequencing input: central memory CD4+ T cells from blood. These receptors originate from a man aged 30 to 45 in good health.

The chain's CDR3 is CASSSTLRRGSNTGELFF. The CDR3 DNA follows: TGTGCCAGCAGCTCCACCCTCCGGAGAGGGTCGAACACCGGGGAGCTGTTTTTT. V gene TRBV5-6 combines with J gene TRBJ2-2; TRBD2 is a possible D gene (5 bases). This CDR3 contains 18 residues. Trimming removed 3 bases from V and 0 bases from J, with 18 bases in between. The V gene's germline CDR1 is SGHDT and CDR2 YYEEEE.

J is TRBJ2-5 and V is TRBV29-1, with D perhaps TRBD1 (6 bases). The CDR3 length is 13 residues. Trimming pared 6 bases from V and 4 bases from J, leaving 15 bases between. The germline V gene has CDR1 SQVTM and CDR2 ANQGSEA. CDR3 protein: CSVTKDSVETQYF. Here the CDR3 DNA reads TGCAGCGTCACAAAGGACAGCGTAGAGACCCAGTACTTC.

This clone was detected only a few times. The rearrangement uses TRBV29-1 and TRBJ2-7, with 14 bases that match TRBD2. From germline, CDR1 is SQVTM and CDR2 ANQGSEA. The CDR3 is 15 residues long. Trimming at V came to 6 bases and at J to 6 bases, leaving 10 bases not matched to a gene. CDR3 residues: CSVHPGTSGSGEQYF. As DNA, the CDR3 is TGCAGCGTCCATCCCGGGACTAGCGGGAGCGGCGAGCAGTACTTC.

The chain employs TRBV27 and TRBJ2-3, with unresolved D. V gave up 8 bases and J gave up 2 bases, with 11 bases separating them. The length of the CDR3 is 13 residues. Germline assignment: CDR1 MNHEY and CDR2 SMNVEV (reference sequence). CDR3 loop: CASGPTTTDTQYF. For the CDR3, the DNA is TGTGCCAGCGGGCCGACAACCACAGATACGCAGTATTTT.

The V and J genes are TRBV4-3 and TRBJ2-2; D ambiguous. The CDR3 length is 14 residues. V was shortened by 3 bases and J by 2 bases, with 7 bases between the two germline ends. Per the germline V gene, CDR1 is LGHNA and CDR2 is YSLEER. The CDR3 is CASSHRANTGELFF. For the CDR3, the DNA is TGCGCCAGCAGCCACCGGGCAAACACCGGGGAGCTGTTTTTT.

The rearrangement links TRBV7-9 to TRBJ2-1; 8 nucleotides agree with TRBD2. In germline, CDR1 is SEHNR, CDR2 FQNEAQ (reference sequence). The V gene end was trimmed by 4 bases and the J gene end by 6 bases; junction bases not matched to a gene: 8. The CDR3 totals 15 residues. CDR3 amino acids: CASSWTSLAINEQFF. CDR3 DNA sequence: TGTGCCAGCAGCTGGACTAGCCTTGCTATCAATGAGCAGTTCTTC. Filled out from reference TRBV7-9 and TRBJ2-1, the complete variable domain reads DTGVSQNPRHKITKRGQNVTFRCDPISEHNRLYWYRQTLGQGPEFLTYFQNEAQLEKSRLLSDRFSAERPKGSFSTLEIQRTEQGDSAMYLCASSWTSLAINEQFFGPGTRLTVL.

This clone occurred a few times. J is TRBJ1-2 and V is TRBV7-2, with D tentatively TRBD1 (6 bases). V gave up 4 bases and J gave up 7 bases, with 10 bases separating them. This CDR3 has 12 residues. Germline lookup yields CDR1 SGHTA and CDR2 FQGNSA. The CDR3 sequence: CASSSGHSGYTF. CDR3 in DNA: TGTGCCAGCAGCTCGGGACACAGTGGCTACACCTTC.

The sample holds a few counts of this clone. V is TRBV15 and J is TRBJ2-1; 11 nucleotides match TRBD2. Germline CDR1 LNHNV, CDR2 YYDKDF (reference sequence). V shed 9 bases and J 15 bases; nucleotides not matched to a gene: 7. The CDR3 sequence is 11 residues long. The CDR3 nucleotides are TGTGCCACAACTAGCGGGGGCTTCCCGTTCTTC. Translating gives CATTSGGFPFF.

This chain connects TRBV29-1 to TRBJ1-2; D unresolved. V lost 6 bases, J lost 8 bases, and 13 bases lay in between. The CDR3 is made up of 11 amino acids. From germline, CDR1 is SQVTM and CDR2 ANQGSEA. CDR3 residues: CSVPLGSGYTF. The CDR3 DNA follows: TGCAGCGTCCCCCTTGGGAGCGGCTACACCTTC.

This chain uses TRBV27 with TRBJ2-5; no clear D. The CDR3 loop spans 14 amino acids. Trimming cost V 4 bases and J 1 base, with 10 bases left between them. CDR1 and CDR2 from the germline V gene are MNHEY and SMNVEV (reference sequence). CDR3 bases: TGTGCCAGCAGTTCACGACGGATCCAAGAGACCCAGTACTTC. Its translation: CASSSRRIQETQYF.

Only one count was recorded for this clone. The chain has TRBV29-1 and TRBJ1-1; a possible D gene is TRBD1 (6 bases). This CDR3 region has 12 residues. The germline V gene has CDR1 SQVTM and CDR2 ANQGSEA. Trimming removed 5 bases from V and 6 bases from J, with 13 bases in between. The CDR3 loop is CSVNRQAPEAFF. In DNA, the CDR3 is TGCAGCGTTAACAGACAGGCCCCTGAAGCTTTCTTT.

This clone has more than one count but fewer than ten. The rearrangement links TRBV29-1 to TRBJ2-5; D is possibly TRBD2 (6 bases). Trimming removed 4 bases from V and 3 bases from J, with 9 bases in between. The CDR3 totals 12 residues. Germline loops: CDR1 SQVTM, CDR2 ANQGSEA. CDR3 in DNA: TGCAGCGTTGGGGGGGATAAAGAGACCCAGTACTTC. Amino acids: CSVGGDKETQYF.

There are a few counts of this clone. V and J are TRBV4-3 and TRBJ2-3; D remains ambiguous. The CDR3 is 16 amino acids. The V end was cut by 1 base, the J end by 2 bases, with 13 bases between. CDR1 is LGHNA and CDR2 is YSLEER in the germline V gene. The CDR3 coding sequence is TGCGCCAGCAGCCAAGCGCGGACGGCTCTCACAGATACGCAGTATTTT. Translated, it gives CASSQARTALTDTQYF.

The count of this clone is one. The rearrangement links TRBV6-5 to TRBJ2-3, with unresolved D. From germline, CDR1 is MNHEY and CDR2 SVGAGI. The germline V and J ends were trimmed by 0 bases and 6 bases, with 4 bases remaining between them. This CDR3 has 12 residues. CDR3 residues: CASSYSYDTQYF. As DNA, the CDR3 is TGTGCCAGCAGTTACTCATACGATACGCAGTATTTT.

The rearrangement joins TRBV5-1 to TRBJ1-2; maybe TRBD1 (5 bases). V was pared by 3 bases and J by 5 bases, with 17 bases between. There are 15 residues in the CDR3. Germline loops: CDR1 SGHRS, CDR2 YFSETQ. CDR3 nucleotides: TGCGCCAGCAGCTCAATCCCCGGGGCGGAGTATGGCTACACCTTC. It is translated as CASSSIPGAEYGYTF.

This clone appeared a few times. The CDR3, as DNA: TGTGCCAGCAGCTTAGGGTCGGCGTCCGGGGAGCTGTTTTTT. It specifies CASSLGSASGELFF. The chain has TRBV13 and TRBJ2-2, with D unclear. With 0 bases removed from V and 6 bases from J, the gap between germline ends came to 8 bases. This CDR3 has 14 residues. Germline V gene sequence: CDR1 PRHDT, CDR2 FYEKMQ (reference sequence).

This clone was seen more than once but under ten times. The chain recombines TRBV7-2 with TRBJ2-7; no definite D call. CDR3 length: 13 amino acids. In germline, CDR1 is SGHTA, CDR2 FQGNSA. Trimming left V 7 bases short and J 5 bases short, with 15 bases between. CDR3 coding DNA: TGTGCCAGCACAATGCCGAAAATGGACGAGCAGTACTTC. Translating it yields CASTMPKMDEQYF.

The V gene is TRBV7-9, the J gene TRBJ1-1, with D uncertain. V shed 4 bases and J shed 2 bases, with 11 bases lying between them. The V gene's germline CDR1 is SEHNR and CDR2 FQNEAQ (reference sequence). This CDR3 spans 14 amino acids. CDR3 sequence: CASSYLLDNTEAFF. CDR3 sequence (DNA): TGTGCCAGCAGCTACCTCCTGGACAACACTGAAGCTTTCTTT. The full variable domain, in which reference TRBV7-9 and TRBJ1-1 provide the parts outside the CDR3, is DTGVSQNPRHKITKRGQNVTFRCDPISEHNRLYWYRQTLGQGPEFLTYFQNEAQLEKSRLLSDRFSAERPKGSFSTLEIQRTEQGDSAMYLCASSYLLDNTEAFFGQGTRLTVV.

This chain connects TRBV11-2 to TRBJ2-1; perhaps TRBD1 as D (6 bases). The CDR3 is 13 amino acids. V was shortened by 8 bases and J by 4 bases, with 12 bases between the two germline ends. CDR1 and CDR2 from the germline V gene are SGHAT and FQNNGV. This CDR3 reads CASSTGPYNEQFF. The CDR3 nucleotides read TGTGCCAGCTCAACAGGGCCGTACAATGAGCAGTTCTTC. Full variable domain (missing parts from reference TRBV11-2 and TRBJ2-1): EAGVAQSPRYKIIEKRQSVAFWCNPISGHATLYWYQQILGQGPKLLIQFQNNGVVDDSQLPKDRFSAERLKGVDSTLKIQPAKLEDSAVYLCASSTGPYNEQFFGPGTRLTVL.

This clone was picked up a small number of times. CDR3 DNA sequence: TGTGCCAGCAGCCAATACAACTACAATGAGCAGTTCTTC. Protein sequence: CASSQYNYNEQFF. This rearrangement joins TRBV14 to TRBJ2-1; D is ambiguous. The V end lost 2 bases, the J end lost 3 bases, and 5 bases lay between the germline ends. The CDR3 runs to 13 residues. CDR1 SGHDN and CDR2 FVKESK come from the germline V gene. The variable domain in full, with the rest retrieved from reference TRBV14 and TRBJ2-1, is EAGVTQFPSHSVIEKGQTVTLRCDPISGHDNLYWYRRVMGKEIKFLLHFVKESKQDESGMPNNRFLAERTGGTYSTLKVQPAELEDSGVYFCASSQYNYNEQFFGPGTRLTVL.

V usage is TRBV29-1 and J usage is TRBJ2-5, with 7 positions matching TRBD1. CDR1 is SQVTM and CDR2 is ANQGSEA in the germline V gene. V lost 8 bases and J lost 5; bases outside the gene matches: 8. This CDR3 has 12 amino acids. CDR3 sequence: CSLRGGGETQYF. In nucleotides, the CDR3 is TGCAGCCTCCGAGGGGGCGGGGAGACCCAGTACTTC.

The CDR3 DNA is TGCGCCAGCAGCCTTGGGACTAGCGGGAACAATGAGCAGTTCTTC. Its translation is CASSLGTSGNNEQFF. The V call is TRBV4-1, the J call TRBJ2-1, with 13 positions matching TRBD2. Trimming removed 4 bases from V and 5 bases from J; junction bases left unmatched: 2. This CDR3 has 15 residues. Germline V lookup: CDR1 MGHRA, CDR2 YSYEKL.

Only a few counts were recorded for this clone. The V and J genes are TRBV29-1 and TRBJ2-5, with TRBD1 identical over 10 bases. V trimming: 3 bases; J trimming: 7 bases; junction bases outside the gene matches: 8. CDR1 SQVTM and CDR2 ANQGSEA come from the germline V gene. CDR3 length equals 14 residues. The CDR3 here is CSVDRTGGSGTQYF. In DNA, the CDR3 is TGCAGCGTTGACCGGACAGGGGGATCAGGGACCCAGTACTTC.

V is TRBV5-1 and J is TRBJ2-1; D is unclear. The CDR3 has 14 residues. Germline CDR1 reads SGHRS; CDR2 reads YFSETQ. V lost 4 bases and J 0 bases, leaving 8 bases between the germline ends. The CDR3 loop is CASSIGPSYNEQFF. CDR3 bases: TGCGCCAGCAGCATCGGTCCCTCCTACAATGAGCAGTTCTTC.